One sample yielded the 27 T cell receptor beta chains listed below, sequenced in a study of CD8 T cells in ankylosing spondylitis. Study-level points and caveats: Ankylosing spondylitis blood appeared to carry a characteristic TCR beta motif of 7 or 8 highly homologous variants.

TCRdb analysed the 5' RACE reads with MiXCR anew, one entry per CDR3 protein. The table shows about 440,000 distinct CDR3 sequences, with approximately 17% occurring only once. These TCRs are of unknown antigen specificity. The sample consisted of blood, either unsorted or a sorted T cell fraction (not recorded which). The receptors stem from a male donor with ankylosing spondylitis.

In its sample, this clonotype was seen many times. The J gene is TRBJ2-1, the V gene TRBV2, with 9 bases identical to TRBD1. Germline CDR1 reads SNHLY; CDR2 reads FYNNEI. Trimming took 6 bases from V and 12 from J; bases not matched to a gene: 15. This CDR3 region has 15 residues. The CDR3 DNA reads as TGTGCCAGCAGACCGCTGGGACAGGGTGGGTATGGGCAGTTCTTC. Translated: CASRPLGQGGYGQFF. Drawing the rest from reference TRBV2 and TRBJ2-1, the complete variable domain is EPEVTQTPSHQVTQMGQEVILRCVPISNHLYFYWYRQILGQKVEFLVSFYNNEISEKSEIFDDQFSVERPDGSNFTLKIRSTKLEDSAMYFCASRPLGQGGYGQFFGPGTRLTVL.

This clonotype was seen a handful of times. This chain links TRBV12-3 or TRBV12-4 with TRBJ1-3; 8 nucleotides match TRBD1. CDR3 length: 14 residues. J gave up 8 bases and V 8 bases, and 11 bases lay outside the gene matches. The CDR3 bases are TGTGCCAGCGGTGGGACAGGTCTCGTACACACCATATATTTT. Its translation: CASGGTGLVHTIYF.

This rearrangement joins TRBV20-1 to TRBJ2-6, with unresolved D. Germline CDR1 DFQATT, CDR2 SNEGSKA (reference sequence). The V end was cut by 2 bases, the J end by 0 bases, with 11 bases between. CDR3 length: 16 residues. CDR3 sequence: CSARSDRSSGANVLTF. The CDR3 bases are TGCAGTGCTAGATCGGACCGCAGCTCTGGGGCCAACGTCCTGACTTTC.

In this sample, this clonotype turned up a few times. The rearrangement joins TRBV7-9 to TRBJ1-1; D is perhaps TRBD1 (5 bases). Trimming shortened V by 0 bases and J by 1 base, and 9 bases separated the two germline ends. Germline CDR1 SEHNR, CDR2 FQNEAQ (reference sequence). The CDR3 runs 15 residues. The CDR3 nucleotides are TGTGCCAGCAGCTTAGCGTCAGGGACGAACACTGAAGCTTTCTTT. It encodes CASSLASGTNTEAFF.

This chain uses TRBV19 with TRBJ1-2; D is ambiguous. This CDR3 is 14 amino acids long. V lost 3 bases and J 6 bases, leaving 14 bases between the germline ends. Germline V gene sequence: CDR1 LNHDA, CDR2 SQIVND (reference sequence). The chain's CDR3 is CASSIGPGSDGYTF. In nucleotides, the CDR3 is TGTGCCAGTAGTATTGGTCCGGGATCTGATGGCTACACCTTC.

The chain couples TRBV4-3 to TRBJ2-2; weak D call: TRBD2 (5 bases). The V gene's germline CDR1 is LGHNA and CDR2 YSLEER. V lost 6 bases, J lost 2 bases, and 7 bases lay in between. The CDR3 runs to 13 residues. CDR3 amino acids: CASRGDNTGELFF. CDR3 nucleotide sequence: TGCGCCAGCAGGGGAGATAACACCGGGGAGCTGTTTTTT.

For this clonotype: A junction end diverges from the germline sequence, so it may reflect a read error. As DNA, the CDR3 is TGTGCCAGCAGGGGGTCGGGACAGGGGTTAGGAAAAGCTCTCTTT. Translating it yields CASRGSGQGLGKALF. V is TRBV28 and J is TRBJ1-1, with 10 bases fitting TRBD1. This CDR3 has 15 amino acids. Per germline, CDR1 MDHEN and CDR2 SYDVKM.

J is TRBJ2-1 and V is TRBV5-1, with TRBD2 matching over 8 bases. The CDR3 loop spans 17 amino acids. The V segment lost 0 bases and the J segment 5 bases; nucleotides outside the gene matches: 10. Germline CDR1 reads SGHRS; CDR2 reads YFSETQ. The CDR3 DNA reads TGCGCCAGCAGCTTGGGGTTAGCGGGAAAGTTGGACAATGAGCAGTTCTTC. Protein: CASSLGLAGKLDNEQFF.

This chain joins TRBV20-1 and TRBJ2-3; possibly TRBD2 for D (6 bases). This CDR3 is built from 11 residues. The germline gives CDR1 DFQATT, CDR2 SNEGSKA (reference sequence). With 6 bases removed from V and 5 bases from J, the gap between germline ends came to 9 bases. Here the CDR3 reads CSALGGDTQYF. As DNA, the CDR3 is TGCAGTGCCCTCGGGGGAGATACGCAGTATTTT.

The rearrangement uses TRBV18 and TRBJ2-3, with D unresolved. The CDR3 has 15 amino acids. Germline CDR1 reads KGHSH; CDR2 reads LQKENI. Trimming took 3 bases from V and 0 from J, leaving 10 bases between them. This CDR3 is CASSPVLESTDTQYF. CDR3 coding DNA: TGTGCCAGCTCACCGGTTCTAGAGAGCACAGATACGCAGTATTTT.

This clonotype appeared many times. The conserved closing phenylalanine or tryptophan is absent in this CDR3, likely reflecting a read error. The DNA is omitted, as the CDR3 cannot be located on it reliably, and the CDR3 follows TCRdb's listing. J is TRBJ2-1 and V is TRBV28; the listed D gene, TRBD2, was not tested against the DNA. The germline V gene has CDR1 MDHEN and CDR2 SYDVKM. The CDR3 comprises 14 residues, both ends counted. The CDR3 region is CASSSPPGTSGRVI.

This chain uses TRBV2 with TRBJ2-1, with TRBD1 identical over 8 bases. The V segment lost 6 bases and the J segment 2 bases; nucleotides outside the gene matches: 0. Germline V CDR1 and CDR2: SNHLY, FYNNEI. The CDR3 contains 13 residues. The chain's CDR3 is CASRQGAYNEQFF. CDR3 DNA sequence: TGTGCCAGCAGACAGGGGGCCTACAATGAGCAGTTCTTC.

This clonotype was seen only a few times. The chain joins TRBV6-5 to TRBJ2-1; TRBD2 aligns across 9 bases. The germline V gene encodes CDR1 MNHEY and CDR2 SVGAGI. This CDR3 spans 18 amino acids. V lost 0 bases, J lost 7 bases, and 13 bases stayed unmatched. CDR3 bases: TGTGCCAGCAGTTACTCAATCCCCGAAATAGCGGGGGATAATGAGCAGTTCTTC. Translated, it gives CASSYSIPEIAGDNEQFF.

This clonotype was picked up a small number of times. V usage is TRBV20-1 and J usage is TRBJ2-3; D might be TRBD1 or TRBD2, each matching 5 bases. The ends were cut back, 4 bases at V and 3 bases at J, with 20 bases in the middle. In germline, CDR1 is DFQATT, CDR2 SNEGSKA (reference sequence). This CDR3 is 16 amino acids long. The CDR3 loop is CSATDYRGLGTDTQYF. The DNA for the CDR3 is TGCAGTGCTACTGACTACCGGGGCCTTGGAACAGATACGCAGTATTTT.

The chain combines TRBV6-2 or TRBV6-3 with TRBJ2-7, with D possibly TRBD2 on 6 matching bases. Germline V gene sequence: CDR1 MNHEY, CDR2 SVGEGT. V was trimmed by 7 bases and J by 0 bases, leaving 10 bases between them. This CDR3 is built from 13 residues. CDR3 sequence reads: CASIEGGSYEQYF. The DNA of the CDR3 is TGTGCCAGCATCGAGGGAGGCTCCTACGAGCAGTACTTC.

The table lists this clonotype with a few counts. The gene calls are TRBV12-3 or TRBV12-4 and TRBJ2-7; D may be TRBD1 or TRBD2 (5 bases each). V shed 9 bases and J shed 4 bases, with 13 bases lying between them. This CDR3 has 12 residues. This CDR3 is CASGTWGYEQYF. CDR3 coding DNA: TGTGCCAGTGGGACCTGGGGGTACGAGCAGTACTTC.

This CDR3 is CSARGGLTEAFF. The CDR3 DNA sequence: TGCAGTGCTAGAGGGGGGCTGACTGAAGCTTTCTTT. V and J are TRBV20-1 and TRBJ1-1, with a possible D match to TRBD1 (6 bases). V was shortened by 1 base and J by 5 bases, with 8 bases between the two germline ends. This CDR3 is 12 amino acids long. Germline values: CDR1 DFQATT, CDR2 SNEGSKA (reference sequence).

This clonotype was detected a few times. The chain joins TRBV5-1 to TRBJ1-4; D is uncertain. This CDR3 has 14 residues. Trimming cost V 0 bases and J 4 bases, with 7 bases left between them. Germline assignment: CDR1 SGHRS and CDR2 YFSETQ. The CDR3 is CASSLGRSNEKLFF. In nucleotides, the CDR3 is TGCGCCAGCAGCTTGGGTCGGAGTAATGAAAAACTGTTTTTT.

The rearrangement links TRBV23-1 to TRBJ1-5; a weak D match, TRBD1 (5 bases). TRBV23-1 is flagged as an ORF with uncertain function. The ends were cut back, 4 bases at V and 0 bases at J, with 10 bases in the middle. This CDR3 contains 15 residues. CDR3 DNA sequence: TGCGCCAGCAGTCGACGCAGGGATAGCAATCAGCCCCAGCATTTT. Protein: CASSRRRDSNQPQHF.

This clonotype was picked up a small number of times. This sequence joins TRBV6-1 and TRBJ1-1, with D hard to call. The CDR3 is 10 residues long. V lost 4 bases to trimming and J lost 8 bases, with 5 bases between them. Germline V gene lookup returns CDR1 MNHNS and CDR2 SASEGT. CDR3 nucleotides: TGTGCCAGCAGTGTCATAGAAGCTTTCTTT. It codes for CASSVIEAFF.

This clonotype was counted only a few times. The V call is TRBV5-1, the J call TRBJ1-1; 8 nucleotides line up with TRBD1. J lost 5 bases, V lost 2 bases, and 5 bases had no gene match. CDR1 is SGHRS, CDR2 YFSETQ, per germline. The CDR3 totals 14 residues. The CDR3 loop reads CASSLQGGATEAFF. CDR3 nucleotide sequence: TGCGCCAGCAGCTTACAGGGGGGTGCGACTGAAGCTTTCTTT.

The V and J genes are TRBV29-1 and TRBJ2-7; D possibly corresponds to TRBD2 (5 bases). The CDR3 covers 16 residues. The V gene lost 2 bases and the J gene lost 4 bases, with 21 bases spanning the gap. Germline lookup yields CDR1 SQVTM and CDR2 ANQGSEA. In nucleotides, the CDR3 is TGCAGCGTTGAAAGGCCCCTAGCTAAACTCGTATACGAGCAGTACTTC. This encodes CSVERPLAKLVYEQYF.

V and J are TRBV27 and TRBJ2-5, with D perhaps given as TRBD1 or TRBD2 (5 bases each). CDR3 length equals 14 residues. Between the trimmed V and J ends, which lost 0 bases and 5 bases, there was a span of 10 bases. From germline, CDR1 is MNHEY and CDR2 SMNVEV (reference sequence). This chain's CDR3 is CASSLSRGTETQYF. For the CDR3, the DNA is TGTGCCAGCAGTTTATCACGGGGCACGGAGACCCAGTACTTC.

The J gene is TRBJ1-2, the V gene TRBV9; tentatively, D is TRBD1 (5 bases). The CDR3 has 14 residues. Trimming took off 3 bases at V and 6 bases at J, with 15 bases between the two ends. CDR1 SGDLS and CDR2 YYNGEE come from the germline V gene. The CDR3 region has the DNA TGTGCCAGCAGCGGGGGACGGGCCCGGGATGGCTACACCTTC. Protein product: CASSGGRARDGYTF.

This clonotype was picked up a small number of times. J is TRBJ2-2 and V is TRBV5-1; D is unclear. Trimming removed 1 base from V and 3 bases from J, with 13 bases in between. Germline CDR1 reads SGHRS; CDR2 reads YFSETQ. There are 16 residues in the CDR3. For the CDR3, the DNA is TGCGCCAGCAGCTTGTCGGCAGGCCCTGACACCGGGGAGCTGTTTTTT. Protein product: CASSLSAGPDTGELFF.

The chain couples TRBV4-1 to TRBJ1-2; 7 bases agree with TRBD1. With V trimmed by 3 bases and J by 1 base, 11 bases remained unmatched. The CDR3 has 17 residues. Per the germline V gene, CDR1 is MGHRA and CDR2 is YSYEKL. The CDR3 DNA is TGCGCCAGCAGCCAGGGAGCCTCGGACAGGCATAACTATGGCTACACCTTC. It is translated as CASSQGASDRHNYGYTF.

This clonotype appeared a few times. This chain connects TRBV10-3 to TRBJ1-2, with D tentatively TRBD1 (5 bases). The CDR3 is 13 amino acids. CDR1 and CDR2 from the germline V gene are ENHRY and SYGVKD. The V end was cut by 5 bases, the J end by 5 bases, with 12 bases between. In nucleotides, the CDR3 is TGTGCCATCAGTTCCGGGACGGCGTATGGCTACACCTTC. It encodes CAISSGTAYGYTF.